This passage covers 5 T cell receptor beta chains from one sample sequenced in a study of identical twins. TCRdb redid the calling of the 5' RACE reads with MiXCR, one entry per CDR3 protein. The data hold 300,000 to 400,000 distinct CDR3 sequences, with 9% to 15% observed a single time. The same specimen was also included in a second study, on yellow fever vaccine responses in identical twins.

The specimen was CD8+ T cells sorted from blood. Every receptor here comes from a woman aged 18-29 years in good health.

This clonotype was seen a few times. This chain links TRBV5-1 with TRBJ2-7; 11 bases agree with TRBD2. V shed 4 bases, J shed 5 bases, and the junction held 5 bases outside the gene matches. The CDR3 contains 14 residues. Germline loops: CDR1 SGHRS, CDR2 YFSETQ. The CDR3 reads CASSLTSGRDEQYF. The CDR3 bases are TGCGCCAGCAGCCTCACTAGCGGGAGAGACGAGCAGTACTTC.

This clonotype was seen a few times. V gene TRBV12-3 or TRBV12-4 combines with J gene TRBJ2-1; maybe TRBD2 (6 bases). The CDR3 runs 14 residues. Trimming cost V 3 bases and J 1 base, with 7 bases left between them. The CDR3 here is CASSFAGSYNEQFF. CDR3 bases: TGTGCCAGCAGTTTTGCGGGGTCCTACAATGAGCAGTTCTTC.

V gene TRBV20-1 combines with J gene TRBJ2-1, with D possibly called TRBD1 or TRBD2 (5 bases each). This CDR3 is built from 18 residues. Per germline, CDR1 DFQATT and CDR2 SNEGSKA (reference sequence). Trimming removed 4 bases at V and 0 bases at J, with 22 bases between. Here the CDR3 reads CSANPRSGDGYSYNEQFF. DNA for the CDR3: TGCAGTGCTAATCCTCGGTCCGGGGACGGTTACTCCTACAATGAGCAGTTCTTC.

The rearrangement links TRBV27 to TRBJ2-7, with TRBD2 identical over 7 bases. The CDR3 is 10 residues long. Trimming took 8 bases from V and 5 from J; bases not matched to a gene: 0. The germline CDR1 and CDR2 sequences are MNHEY and SMNVEV (reference sequence). CDR3 loop: CASGGDEQYF. In nucleotides, the CDR3 is TGTGCCAGCGGGGGGGACGAGCAGTACTTC.

Many counts were recorded for this clonotype. This chain connects TRBV12-3 or TRBV12-4 to TRBJ2-1; weak D call: TRBD2 (6 bases). Trimming stripped 5 bases from V and 5 bases from J, with 22 bases between. The CDR3 runs 17 residues. CDR3 loop: CASSRPPGAGTHNEQFF. In DNA form, the CDR3 reads TGTGCCAGCAGTCGCCCCCCTGGGGCGGGAACTCACAATGAGCAGTTCTTC.